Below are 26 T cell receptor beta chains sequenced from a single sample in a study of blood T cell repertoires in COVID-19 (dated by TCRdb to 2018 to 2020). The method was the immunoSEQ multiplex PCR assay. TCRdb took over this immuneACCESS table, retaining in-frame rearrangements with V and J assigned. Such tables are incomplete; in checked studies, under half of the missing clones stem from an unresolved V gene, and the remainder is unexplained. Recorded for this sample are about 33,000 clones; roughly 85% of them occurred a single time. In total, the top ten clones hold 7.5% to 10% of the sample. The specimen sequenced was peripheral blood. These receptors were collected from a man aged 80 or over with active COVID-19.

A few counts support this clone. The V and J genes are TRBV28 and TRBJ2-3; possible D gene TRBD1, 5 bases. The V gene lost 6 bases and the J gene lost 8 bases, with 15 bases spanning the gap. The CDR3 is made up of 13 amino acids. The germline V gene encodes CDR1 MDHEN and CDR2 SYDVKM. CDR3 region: CASSGERRVTQYF. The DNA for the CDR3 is TGTGCCAGCAGCGGCGAACGCAGGGTTACGCAGTATTTT.

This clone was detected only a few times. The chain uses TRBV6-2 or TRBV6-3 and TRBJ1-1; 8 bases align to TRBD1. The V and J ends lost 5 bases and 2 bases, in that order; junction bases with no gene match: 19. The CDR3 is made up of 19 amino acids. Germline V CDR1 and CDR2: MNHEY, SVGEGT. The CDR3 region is CASSLDRRDRITLNTEAFF. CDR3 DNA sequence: TGTGCCAGCAGTCTCGATCGCCGGGACAGGATAACCCTAAACACTGAAGCTTTCTTT.

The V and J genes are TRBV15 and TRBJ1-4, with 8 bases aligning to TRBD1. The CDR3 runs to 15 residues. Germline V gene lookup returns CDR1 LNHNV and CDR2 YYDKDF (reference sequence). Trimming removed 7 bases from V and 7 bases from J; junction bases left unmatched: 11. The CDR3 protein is CATTPNQGAREKLFF. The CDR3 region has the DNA TGTGCCACCACCCCCAATCAGGGGGCGCGTGAAAAACTGTTTTTT.

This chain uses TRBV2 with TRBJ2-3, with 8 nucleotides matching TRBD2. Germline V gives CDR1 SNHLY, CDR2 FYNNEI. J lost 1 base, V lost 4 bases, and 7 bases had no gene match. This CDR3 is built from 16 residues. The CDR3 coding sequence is TGTGCCAGCAGTGGGAATCGAGCGGGGGGCACAGATACGCAGTATTTT. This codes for CASSGNRAGGTDTQYF.

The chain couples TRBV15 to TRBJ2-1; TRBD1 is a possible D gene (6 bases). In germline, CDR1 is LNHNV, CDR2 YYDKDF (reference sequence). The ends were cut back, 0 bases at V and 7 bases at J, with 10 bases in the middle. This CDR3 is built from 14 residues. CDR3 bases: TGTGCCACCAGCAGAGATAGGGACAAGAATGAGCAGTTCTTC. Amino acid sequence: CATSRDRDKNEQFF.

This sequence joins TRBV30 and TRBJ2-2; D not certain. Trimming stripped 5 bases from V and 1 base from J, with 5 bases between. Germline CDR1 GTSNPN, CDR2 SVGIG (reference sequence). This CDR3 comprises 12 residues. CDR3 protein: CAWAQNTGELFF. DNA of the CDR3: TGTGCCTGGGCACAGAACACCGGGGAGCTGTTTTTT. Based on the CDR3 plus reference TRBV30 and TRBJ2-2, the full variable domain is SQTIHQWPATLVQPVGSPLSLECTVEGTSNPNLYWYRQAAGRGLQLLFYSVGIGQISSEVPQNLSASRPQDRQFILSSKKLLLSDSGFYLCAWAQNTGELFFGEGSRLTVL.

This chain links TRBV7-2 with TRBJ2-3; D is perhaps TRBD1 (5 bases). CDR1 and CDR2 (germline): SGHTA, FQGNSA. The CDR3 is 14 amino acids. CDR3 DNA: TGTGCGACAGCAGGAATGGCTAGCACAGATACGCAGTATTTT. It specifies CATAGMASTDTQYF.

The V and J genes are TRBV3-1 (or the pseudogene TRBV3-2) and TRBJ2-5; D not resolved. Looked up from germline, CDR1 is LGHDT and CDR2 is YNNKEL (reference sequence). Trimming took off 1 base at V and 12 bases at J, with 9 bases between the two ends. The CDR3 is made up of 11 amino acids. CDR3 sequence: CASSQVAVEYF. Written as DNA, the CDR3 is TGTGCCAGCAGCCAAGTGGCTGTGGAGTACTTC.

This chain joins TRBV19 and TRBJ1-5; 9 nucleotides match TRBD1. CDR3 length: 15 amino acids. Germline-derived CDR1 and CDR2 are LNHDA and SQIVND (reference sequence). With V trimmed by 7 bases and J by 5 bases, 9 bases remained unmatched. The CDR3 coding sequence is TGTGCCAGTACCACAGCGAGGGACAGGGATCAGCCCCAGCATTTT. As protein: CASTTARDRDQPQHF.

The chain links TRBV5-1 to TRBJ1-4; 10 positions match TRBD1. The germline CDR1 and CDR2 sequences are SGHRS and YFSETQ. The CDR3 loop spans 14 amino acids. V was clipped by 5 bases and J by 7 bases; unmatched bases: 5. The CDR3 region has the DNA TGCGCCAGCAGATCCGGGACAGGGGCTGAAAAACTGTTTTTT. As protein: CASRSGTGAEKLFF.

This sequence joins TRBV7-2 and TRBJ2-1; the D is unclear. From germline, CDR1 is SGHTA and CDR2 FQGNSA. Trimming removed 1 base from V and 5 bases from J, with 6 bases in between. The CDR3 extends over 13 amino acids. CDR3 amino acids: CASSLDYDNEQFF. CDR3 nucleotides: TGTGCCAGCAGCTTAGACTACGACAATGAGCAGTTCTTC.

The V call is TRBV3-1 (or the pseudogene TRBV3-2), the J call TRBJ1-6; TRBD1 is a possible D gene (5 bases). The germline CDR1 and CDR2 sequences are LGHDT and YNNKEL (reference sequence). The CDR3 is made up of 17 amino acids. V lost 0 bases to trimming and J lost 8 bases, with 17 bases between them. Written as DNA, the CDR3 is TGTGCCAGCAGCCAAGAACCGTTAGGGACTAACTATTCACCCCTCCACTTT. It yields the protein CASSQEPLGTNYSPLHF.

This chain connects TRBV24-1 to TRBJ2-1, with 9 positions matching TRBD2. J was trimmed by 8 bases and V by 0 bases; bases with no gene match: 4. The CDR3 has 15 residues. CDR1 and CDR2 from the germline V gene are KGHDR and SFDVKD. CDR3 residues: CATSDLRRGGYEQFF. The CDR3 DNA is TGTGCCACCAGTGATTTGCGGCGGGGGGGCTATGAGCAGTTCTTC.

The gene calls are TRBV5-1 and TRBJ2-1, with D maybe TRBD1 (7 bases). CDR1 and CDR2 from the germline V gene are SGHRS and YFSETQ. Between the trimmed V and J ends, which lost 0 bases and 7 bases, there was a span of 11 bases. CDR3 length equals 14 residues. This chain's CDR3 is CASSLASGGNEQFF. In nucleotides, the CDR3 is TGCGCCAGCAGCTTGGCATCAGGGGGGAATGAGCAGTTCTTC.

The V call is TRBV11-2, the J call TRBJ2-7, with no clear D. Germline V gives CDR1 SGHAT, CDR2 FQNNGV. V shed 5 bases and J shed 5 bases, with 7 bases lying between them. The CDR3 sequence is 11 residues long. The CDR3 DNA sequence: TGTGCCAGCAGCCTCGTCCACGAGCAGTACTTC. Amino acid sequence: CASSLVHEQYF.

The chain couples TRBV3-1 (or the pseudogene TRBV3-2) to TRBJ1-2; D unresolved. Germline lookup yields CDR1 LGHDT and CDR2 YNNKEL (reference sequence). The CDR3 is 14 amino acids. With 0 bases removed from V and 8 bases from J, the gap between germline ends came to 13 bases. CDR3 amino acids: CASSQDHSAGGYTF. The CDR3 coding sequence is TGTGCCAGCAGCCAAGATCATTCGGCAGGCGGCTACACCTTC.

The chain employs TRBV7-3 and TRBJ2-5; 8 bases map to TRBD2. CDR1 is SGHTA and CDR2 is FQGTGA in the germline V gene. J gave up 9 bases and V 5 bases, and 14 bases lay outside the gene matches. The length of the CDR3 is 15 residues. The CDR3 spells CASSPVGGARVAQYF. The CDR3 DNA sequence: TGTGCCAGCAGCCCCGTCGGGGGGGCGAGGGTGGCCCAGTACTTC.

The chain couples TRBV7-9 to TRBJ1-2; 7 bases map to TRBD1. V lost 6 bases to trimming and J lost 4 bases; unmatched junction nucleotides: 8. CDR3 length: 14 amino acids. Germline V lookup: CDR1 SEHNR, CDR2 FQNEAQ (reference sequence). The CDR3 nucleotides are TGTGCCAGCAGACAAGAGGGGGCTTCCTATGGCTACACCTTC. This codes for CASRQEGASYGYTF.

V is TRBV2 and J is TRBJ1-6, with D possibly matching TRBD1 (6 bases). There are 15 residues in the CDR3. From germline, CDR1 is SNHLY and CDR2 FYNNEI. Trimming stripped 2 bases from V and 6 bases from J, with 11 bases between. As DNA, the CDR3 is TGTGCCAGCAGTGAACAGGGGATTGTTAATTCACCCCTCCACTTT. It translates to CASSEQGIVNSPLHF.

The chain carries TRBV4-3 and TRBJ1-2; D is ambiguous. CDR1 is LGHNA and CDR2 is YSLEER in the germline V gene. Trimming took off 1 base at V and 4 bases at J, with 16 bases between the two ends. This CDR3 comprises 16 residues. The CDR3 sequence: CASSQAATGAFYGYTF. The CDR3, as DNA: TGCGCCAGCAGCCAAGCGGCAACGGGAGCCTTCTATGGCTACACCTTC.

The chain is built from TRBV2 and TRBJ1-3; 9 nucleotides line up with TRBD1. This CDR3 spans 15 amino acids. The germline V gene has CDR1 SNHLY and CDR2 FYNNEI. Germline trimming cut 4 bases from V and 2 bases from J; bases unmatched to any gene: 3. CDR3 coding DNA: TGTGCCAGCAGTGGGGACAGGGCTACTGGAAACACCATATATTTT. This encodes CASSGDRATGNTIYF.

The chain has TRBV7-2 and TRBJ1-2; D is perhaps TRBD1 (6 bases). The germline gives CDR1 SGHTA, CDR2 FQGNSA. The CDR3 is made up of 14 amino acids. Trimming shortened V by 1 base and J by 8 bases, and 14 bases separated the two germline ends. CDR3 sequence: CASSLGHRVSGYTF. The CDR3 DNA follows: TGTGCCAGCAGCTTAGGGCACAGGGTAAGCGGCTACACCTTC.

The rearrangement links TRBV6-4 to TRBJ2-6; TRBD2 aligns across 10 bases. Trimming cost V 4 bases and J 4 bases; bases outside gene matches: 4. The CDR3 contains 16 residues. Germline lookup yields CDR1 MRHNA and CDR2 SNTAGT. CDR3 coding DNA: TGTGCCAGCAGTGTGAGCGGGGGGGTCGGGGCCAACGTCCTGACTTTC. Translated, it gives CASSVSGGVGANVLTF.

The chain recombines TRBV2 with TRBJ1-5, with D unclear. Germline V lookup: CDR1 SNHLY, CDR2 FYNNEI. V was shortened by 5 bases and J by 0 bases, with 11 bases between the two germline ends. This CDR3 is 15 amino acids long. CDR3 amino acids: CASSQRVYSNQPQHF. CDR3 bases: TGTGCCAGCAGTCAACGGGTTTATAGCAATCAGCCCCAGCATTTT.

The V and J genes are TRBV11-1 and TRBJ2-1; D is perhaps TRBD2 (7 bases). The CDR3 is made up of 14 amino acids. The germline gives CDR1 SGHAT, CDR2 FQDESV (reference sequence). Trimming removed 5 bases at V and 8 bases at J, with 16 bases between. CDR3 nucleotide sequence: TGTGCCAGCAGCCTAGTGGGGGGGCTCGATGAGCAGTTCTTC. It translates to CASSLVGGLDEQFF.

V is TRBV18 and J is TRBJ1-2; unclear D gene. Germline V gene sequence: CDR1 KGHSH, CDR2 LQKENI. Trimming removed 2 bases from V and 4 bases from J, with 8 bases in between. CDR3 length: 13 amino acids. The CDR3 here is CASSPEYSYGYTF. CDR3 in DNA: TGTGCCAGCTCACCAGAGTACTCCTATGGCTACACCTTC.